This passage covers 10 T cell receptor beta chains from one sample sequenced in a study of shared clonotypes between healthy human individuals. Using immunoSEQ multiplex PCR, the repertoire was profiled, and TCRdb retains in-frame clones only, with some absent. The repertoire holds about 490,000 clones, with more than 65% as singletons. Sequences were obtained from PBMCs. These TCRs come from a woman aged 40 to 50 in good health. Some clones in this sample may be carry-over from other donors' samples.

Of note for this clone: A far larger clone is one base from this, pointing to a likely read error. The chain links TRBV11-3 to TRBJ2-5; the D gene is possibly TRBD1 (6 bases). The end of the DNA is better explained by TRBJ2-7, so the J call may be wrong. The germline V gene has CDR1 SGHNT and CDR2 YENEEA. The CDR3 contains 13 residues. The CDR3 bases are TGTGCCATCAGCTTAACAGGGACCTACGAGCAGTACTTC. Protein product: CAISLTGTYEQYF.

The genes are TRBV6-5 and TRBJ1-3; 7 nucleotides align to TRBD1. The DNA end favors TRBJ2-2, so the J call may be wrong. This CDR3 contains 13 residues. Germline values: CDR1 MNHEY, CDR2 SVGAGI. The CDR3 reads CASSTGDAGELFF. In DNA, the CDR3 is TGTGCCAGCAGCACAGGGGACGCCGGGGAGCTGTTTTTT.

This clone was picked up one time. The chain couples TRBV28 to TRBJ1-5; possibly TRBD1 for D (5 bases). CDR3 length: 15 amino acids. Germline CDR1 and CDR2: MDHEN and SYDVKM. The V gene lost 6 bases and the J gene lost 8 bases, with 20 bases spanning the gap. CDR3 nucleotides: TGTGCCAGCAGGGCAAGGGGCAGCTCGGGGGAGCCCCAGCATTTT. It specifies CASRARGSSGEPQHF.

This clone was recorded at least ten times. The chain links TRBV6-1 to TRBJ1-5, with TRBD1 as a possible D gene (5 bases). The CDR3 has 15 residues. Germline CDR1 and CDR2: MNHNS and SASEGT. With 6 bases removed from V and 2 bases from J, the gap between germline ends came to 14 bases. The CDR3 spells CASRQDHRGNQPQHF. The DNA of the CDR3 is TGTGCCAGCAGACAGGACCACCGGGGCAATCAGCCCCAGCATTTT.

This clone was observed once. This chain links TRBV30 with TRBJ2-7; 9 bases align to TRBD2. V was clipped by 8 bases and J by 1 base; unmatched bases: 6. The CDR3 length is 13 residues. The germline V gene encodes CDR1 GTSNPN and CDR2 SVGIG (reference sequence). The CDR3 coding sequence is TGTGCCGTCCAGCGGGAGGCGTCCTACGAGCAGTACTTC. This encodes CAVQREASYEQYF.

The genes are TRBV18 and TRBJ1-5, with TRBD1 matching over 10 bases. There are 14 residues in the CDR3. V shed 4 bases, J shed 6 bases, and the junction held 3 bases outside the gene matches. Per the germline V gene, CDR1 is KGHSH and CDR2 is LQKENI. Here the CDR3 DNA reads TGTGCCAGCTCACTCGGGACAGGGGCTCAGCCCCAGCATTTT. This gives the protein CASSLGTGAQPQHF.

This clone was recorded a few times. The V gene is TRBV29-1, the J gene TRBJ2-1; D remains ambiguous. The V end lost 7 bases, the J end lost 9 bases, and 16 bases lay between the germline ends. The CDR3 extends over 12 amino acids. CDR1 is SQVTM, CDR2 ANQGSEA, per germline. As DNA, the CDR3 is TGCAGCGCCCGGAGCTTAAGCAGTGAGCAGTTCTTC. The encoded protein is CSARSLSSEQFF.

Worth noting for this clone: A far more abundant clone sits one base away, making this likely a read error. The V and J genes are TRBV5-1 and TRBJ2-2, with D possibly TRBD2 on 6 matching bases. The CDR3 loop spans 16 amino acids. Trimming took 4 bases from V and 4 from J, leaving 17 bases between them. From germline, CDR1 is SGHRS and CDR2 YFSETQ. DNA of the CDR3: TGCGCCAGCAGCCCAGGAGGGCTGGAGAGCACCGGGGAGCTGTTTTTT. It specifies CASSPGGLESTGELFF.

This chain connects TRBV18 to TRBJ2-5; D is unclear. From germline, CDR1 is KGHSH and CDR2 LQKENI. V was shortened by 3 bases and J by 2 bases, with 10 bases between the two germline ends. CDR3 length: 14 residues. CDR3 in DNA: TGTGCCAGCTCACCGTCCGGGCAACAAGAGACCCAGTACTTC. This translates into CASSPSGQQETQYF.

For this clone: It differs at one base from a far larger clone, so likely a read error. This chain uses TRBV6-5 with TRBJ1-5, with TRBD1 as a possible D gene (5 bases). V lost 5 bases and J lost 0, with 8 bases in between. The CDR3 runs 14 residues. Germline lookup yields CDR1 MNHEY and CDR2 SVGAGI. CDR3 DNA sequence: TGTGCCAGCAGTGAACAGGATAGCAATCAGCCCCAGCATTTT. Translation gives CASSEQDSNQPQHF.